This TCR beta chain comes out of a study of blood T cell repertoires in COVID-19. Study overall: Sources were T cells, B-cell-depleted T cells, or PBMCs; the material itself was cDNA or gDNA.

This clone has just a few counts. It was during active infection that Seattle patients were enrolled and then longitudinally followed. Method: immunoSEQ multiplex PCR; TCRdb's copy keeps in-frame clones and lacks some. The repertoire has about 230,000 clones, 85% of them found once; the top ten carry roughly 5.3%. The V segment lost 5 bases and the J segment 9 bases; nucleotides outside the gene matches: 10. CDR3 length: 14 residues. Looked up from germline, CDR1 is MNHEY and CDR2 is SVGAGI. Source material: peripheral blood. This clonotype was obtained from a man aged 50 to 60 with COVID-19, enrolled during active disease. This chain uses TRBV6-5 with TRBJ2-5; 9 positions match TRBD1. The CDR3 spells CASSPDRGVQAQYF. The CDR3 DNA is TGTGCCAGCAGTCCGGACAGGGGAGTACAGGCCCAGTACTTC.